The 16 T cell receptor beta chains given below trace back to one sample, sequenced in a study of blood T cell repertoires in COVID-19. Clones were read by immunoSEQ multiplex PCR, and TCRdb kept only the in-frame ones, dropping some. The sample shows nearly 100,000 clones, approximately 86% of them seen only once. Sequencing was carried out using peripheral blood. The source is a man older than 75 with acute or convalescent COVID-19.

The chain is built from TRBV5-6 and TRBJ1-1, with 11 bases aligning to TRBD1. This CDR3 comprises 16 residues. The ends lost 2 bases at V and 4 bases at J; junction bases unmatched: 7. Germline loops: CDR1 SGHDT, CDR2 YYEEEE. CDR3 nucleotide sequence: TGTGCCAGCAGCTTAGGACAGGGGGCGGTCGCCACTGAAGCTTTCTTT. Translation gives CASSLGQGAVATEAFF.

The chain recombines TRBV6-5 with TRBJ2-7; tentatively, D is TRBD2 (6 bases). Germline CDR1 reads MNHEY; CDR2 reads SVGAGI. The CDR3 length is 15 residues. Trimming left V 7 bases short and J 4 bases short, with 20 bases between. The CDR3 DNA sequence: TGTGCCAGCATTCCCCCCTGGAGGGGAACTTACGAGCAGTACTTC. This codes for CASIPPWRGTYEQYF.

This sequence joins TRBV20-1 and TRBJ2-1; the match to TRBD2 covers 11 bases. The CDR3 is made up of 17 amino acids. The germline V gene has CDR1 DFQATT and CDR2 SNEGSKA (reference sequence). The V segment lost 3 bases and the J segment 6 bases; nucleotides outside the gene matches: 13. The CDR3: CSASLAGGLVLGNEQFF. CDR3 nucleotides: TGCAGTGCTAGTCTAGCGGGAGGCCTTGTCCTTGGCAATGAGCAGTTCTTC.

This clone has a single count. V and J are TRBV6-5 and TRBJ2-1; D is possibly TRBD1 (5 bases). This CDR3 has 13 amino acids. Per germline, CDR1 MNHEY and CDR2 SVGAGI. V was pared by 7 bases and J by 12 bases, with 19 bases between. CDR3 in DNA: TGTGCCAGCACCCCTTCTGGCGCTCAGGGGCAGTTCTTC. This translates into CASTPSGAQGQFF.

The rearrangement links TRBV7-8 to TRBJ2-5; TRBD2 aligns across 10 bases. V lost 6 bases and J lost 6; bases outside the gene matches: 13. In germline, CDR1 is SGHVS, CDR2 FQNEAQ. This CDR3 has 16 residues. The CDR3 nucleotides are TGTGCCAGCAGACACCAGCGGGAGGGCCTTGGGCAGACCCAGTACTTC. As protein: CASRHQREGLGQTQYF.

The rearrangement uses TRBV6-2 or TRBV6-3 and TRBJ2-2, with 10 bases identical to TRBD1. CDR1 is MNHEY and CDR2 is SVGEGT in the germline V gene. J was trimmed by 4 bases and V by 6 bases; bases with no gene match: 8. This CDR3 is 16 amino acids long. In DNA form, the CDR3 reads TGTGCCAGCAGCTCGACAGGGGGCCGCCTCACCGGGGAGCTGTTTTTT. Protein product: CASSSTGGRLTGELFF.

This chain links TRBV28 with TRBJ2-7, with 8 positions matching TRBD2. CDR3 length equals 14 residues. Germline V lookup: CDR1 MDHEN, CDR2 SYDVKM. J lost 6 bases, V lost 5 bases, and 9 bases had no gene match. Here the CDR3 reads CASSTPGGPGEQYF. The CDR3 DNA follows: TGTGCCAGCAGTACCCCGGGAGGGCCGGGCGAGCAGTACTTC.

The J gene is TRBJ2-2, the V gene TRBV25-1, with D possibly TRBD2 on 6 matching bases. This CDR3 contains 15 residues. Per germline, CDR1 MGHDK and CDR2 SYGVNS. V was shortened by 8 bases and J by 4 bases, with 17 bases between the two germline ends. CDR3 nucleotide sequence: TGTGCCAGCGGTTCCGGGACTGGCGGCACCGGGGAGCTGTTTTTT. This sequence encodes CASGSGTGGTGELFF.

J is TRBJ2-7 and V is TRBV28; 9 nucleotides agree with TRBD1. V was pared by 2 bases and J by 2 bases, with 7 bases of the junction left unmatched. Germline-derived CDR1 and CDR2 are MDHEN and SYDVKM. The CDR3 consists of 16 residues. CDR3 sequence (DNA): TGTGCCAGCAGTTTAGTAACAGGGGGCCTAACCTACGAGCAGTACTTC. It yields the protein CASSLVTGGLTYEQYF.

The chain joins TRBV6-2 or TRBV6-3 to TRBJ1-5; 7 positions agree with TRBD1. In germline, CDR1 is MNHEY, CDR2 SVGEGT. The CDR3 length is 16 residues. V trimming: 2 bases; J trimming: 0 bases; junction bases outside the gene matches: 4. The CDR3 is CASSYAGTASNQPQHF. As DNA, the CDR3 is TGTGCCAGCAGTTACGCCGGGACAGCTAGCAATCAGCCCCAGCATTTT.

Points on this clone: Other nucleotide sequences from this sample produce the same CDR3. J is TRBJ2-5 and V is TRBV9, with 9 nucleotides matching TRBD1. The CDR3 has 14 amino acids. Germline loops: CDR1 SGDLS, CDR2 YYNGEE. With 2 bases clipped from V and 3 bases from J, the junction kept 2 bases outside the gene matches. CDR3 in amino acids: CASSVGQGKETQYF. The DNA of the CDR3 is TGTGCCAGCAGCGTGGGACAGGGAAAAGAGACCCAGTACTTC. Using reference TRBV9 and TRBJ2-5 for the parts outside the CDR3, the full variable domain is DSGVTQTPKHLITATGQRVTLRCSPRSGDLSVYWYQQSLDQGLQFLIQYYNGEERAKGNILERFSAQQFPDLHSELNLSSLELGDSALYFCASSVGQGKETQYFGPGTRLLVL.

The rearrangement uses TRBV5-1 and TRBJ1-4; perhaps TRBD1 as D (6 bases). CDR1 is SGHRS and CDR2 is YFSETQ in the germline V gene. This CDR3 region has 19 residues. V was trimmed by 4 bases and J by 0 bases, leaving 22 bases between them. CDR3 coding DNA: TGCGCCAGCAGCCTGGCGGGGGGCAGGACCGCGTCAACTAATGAAAAACTGTTTTTT. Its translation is CASSLAGGRTASTNEKLFF.

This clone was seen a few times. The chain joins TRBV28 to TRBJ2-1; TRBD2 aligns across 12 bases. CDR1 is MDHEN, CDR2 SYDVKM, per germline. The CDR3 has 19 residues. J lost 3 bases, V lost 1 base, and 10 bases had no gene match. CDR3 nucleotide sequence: TGTGCCAGCAGTTTATATTCCGGACTAGCGGGGATCAACTACAATGAGCAGTTCTTC. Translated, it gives CASSLYSGLAGINYNEQFF. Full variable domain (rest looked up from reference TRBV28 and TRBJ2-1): DVKVTQSSRYLVKRTGEKVFLECVQDMDHENMFWYRQDPGLGLRLIYFSYDVKMKEKGDIPEGYSVSREKKERFSLILESASTNQTSMYLCASSLYSGLAGINYNEQFFGPGTRLTVL.

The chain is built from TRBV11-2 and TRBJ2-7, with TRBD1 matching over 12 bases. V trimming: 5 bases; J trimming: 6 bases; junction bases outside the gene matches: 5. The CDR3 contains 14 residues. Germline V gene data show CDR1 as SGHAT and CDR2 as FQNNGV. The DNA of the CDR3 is TGTGCCAGCAGCCAGGGACAGGGGGCGGTCGAGCAGTACTTC. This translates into CASSQGQGAVEQYF.

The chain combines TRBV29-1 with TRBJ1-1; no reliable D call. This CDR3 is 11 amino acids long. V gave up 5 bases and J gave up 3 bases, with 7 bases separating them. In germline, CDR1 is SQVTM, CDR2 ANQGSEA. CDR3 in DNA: TGCAGCGTTTACGGGTACACTGAAGCTTTCTTT. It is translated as CSVYGYTEAFF.

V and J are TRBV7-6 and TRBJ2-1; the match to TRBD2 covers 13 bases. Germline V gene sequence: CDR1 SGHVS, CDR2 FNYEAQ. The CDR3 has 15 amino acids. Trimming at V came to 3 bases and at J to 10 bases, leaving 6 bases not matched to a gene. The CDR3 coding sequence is TGTGCCAGCAGCTTCGGGACTAGCGGGATGGGCGAGCAGTTCTTC. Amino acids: CASSFGTSGMGEQFF.